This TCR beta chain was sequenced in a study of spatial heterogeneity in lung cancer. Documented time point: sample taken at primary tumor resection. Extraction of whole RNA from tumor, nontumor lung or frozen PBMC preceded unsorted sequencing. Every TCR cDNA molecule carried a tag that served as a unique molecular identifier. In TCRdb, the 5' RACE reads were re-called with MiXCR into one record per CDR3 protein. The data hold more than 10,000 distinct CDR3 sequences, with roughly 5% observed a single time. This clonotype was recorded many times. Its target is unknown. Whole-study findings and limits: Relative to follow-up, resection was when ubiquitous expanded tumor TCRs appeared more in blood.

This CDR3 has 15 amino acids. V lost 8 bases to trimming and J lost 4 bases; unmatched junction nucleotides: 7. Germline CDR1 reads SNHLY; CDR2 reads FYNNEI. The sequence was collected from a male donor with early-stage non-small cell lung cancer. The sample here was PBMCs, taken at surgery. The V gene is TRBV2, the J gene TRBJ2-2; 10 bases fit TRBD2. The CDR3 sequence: CASAIAGGGTGELFF. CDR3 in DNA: TGTGCCAGCGCCATAGCGGGAGGAGGCACCGGGGAGCTGTTTTTT.